Reported below is one T cell receptor beta chain. The data were taken from a study of T cell changes during pregnancy in multiple sclerosis. This CDR3 has 13 amino acids. From germline, CDR1 is SEHNR and CDR2 FQNEAQ (reference sequence). V lost 5 bases and J 2 bases, leaving 9 bases between the germline ends. Clones were sequenced by immunoSEQ multiplex PCR, and TCRdb holds only the in-frame ones, with some missing. The top ten hold around 6.8% of the sample, which has approximately 60,000 clones, 80% to 95% seen once. The sequencing used peripheral blood, collected in the third trimester of pregnancy. The genes are TRBV7-9 and TRBJ1-1; D unclear. The clonotype originates from a female donor in good health, enrolled as a control in a pregnancy study. The CDR3: CASSLTVNTEAFF. Here the CDR3 DNA reads TGTGCCAGCAGCCTTACAGTTAACACTGAAGCTTTCTTT.